This T cell receptor (beta chain) is drawn from a study of Ad26.COV2.S vaccination and SARS-CoV-2 variants. Study at large: The trial was COV1001 and the donor's arm was Ad26.COV2.S. Once, or twice with 56 days between doses, Ad26.COV2.S was given intramuscularly.

Findings and limits, study-wide: Post-vaccination spike-specific CD8+ and CD4+ T cell responses reportedly had substantial breadth. Whether participants received vaccine or placebo, their non-spike TCR breadth was similar.

Of note for this clone: Its antigen is not known.

Only in-frame clones appear in the TCRdb table, and some are missing; sequencing was by immunoSEQ multiplex PCR. This repertoire shows 350,000 to 500,000 clones, around 90% found once; its top ten account for around 4.5%. Treatment here: 19 received Ad26.COV2.S at low or high dose, single or two shots; about 5 received placebo; per-sample allocation not given. Sampling was performed 63 days after the first vaccine or placebo injection. Germline CDR1 reads SGDLS; CDR2 reads YYNGEE. The V end was cut by 0 bases, the J end by 7 bases, with 7 bases between. The CDR3 sequence is 12 residues long. The receptor was derived from a person between 18 and 60 years old who received the Ad26.COV2.S COVID-19 vaccine or a placebo. The chain combines TRBV9 with TRBJ2-5; D ambiguous. The source material was peripheral blood, sampled in a trial of Ad26.COV2.S vaccine versus placebo. The CDR3 DNA reads TGTGCCAGCAGCGTAGACAAGGGGACCCAGTACTTC. It translates to CASSVDKGTQYF.